This TCR beta chain was retrieved from a study of blood T cell repertoires in COVID-19. The V end was cut by 2 bases, the J end by 4 bases, with 11 bases between. Germline V gives CDR1 MNHNS, CDR2 SASEGT. This CDR3 region has 14 residues. Assay used: immunoSEQ multiplex PCR; TCRdb lists only in-frame clones, some missing. Among around 120,000 clones listed, about 80% were seen once. The source is a human donor in a cohort sampled during active COVID-19. Sequencing was done on a sample of peripheral blood. The chain couples TRBV6-1 to TRBJ1-2; D remains unclear. The CDR3 loop reads CASSEPRLTYGYTF. CDR3 sequence (DNA): TGTGCCAGCAGTGAACCCAGGCTAACCTATGGCTACACCTTC.